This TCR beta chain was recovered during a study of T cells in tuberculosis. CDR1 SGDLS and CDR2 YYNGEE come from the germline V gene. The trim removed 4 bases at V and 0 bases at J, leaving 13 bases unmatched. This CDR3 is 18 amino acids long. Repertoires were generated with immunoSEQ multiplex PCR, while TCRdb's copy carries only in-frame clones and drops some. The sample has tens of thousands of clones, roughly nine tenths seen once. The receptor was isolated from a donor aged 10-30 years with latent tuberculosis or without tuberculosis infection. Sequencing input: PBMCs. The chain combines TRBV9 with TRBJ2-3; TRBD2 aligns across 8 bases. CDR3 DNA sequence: TGTGCCAGCAGCCCCCAATCTCTAGCGGGCGGAAGCACAGATACGCAGTATTTT. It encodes CASSPQSLAGGSTDTQYF.